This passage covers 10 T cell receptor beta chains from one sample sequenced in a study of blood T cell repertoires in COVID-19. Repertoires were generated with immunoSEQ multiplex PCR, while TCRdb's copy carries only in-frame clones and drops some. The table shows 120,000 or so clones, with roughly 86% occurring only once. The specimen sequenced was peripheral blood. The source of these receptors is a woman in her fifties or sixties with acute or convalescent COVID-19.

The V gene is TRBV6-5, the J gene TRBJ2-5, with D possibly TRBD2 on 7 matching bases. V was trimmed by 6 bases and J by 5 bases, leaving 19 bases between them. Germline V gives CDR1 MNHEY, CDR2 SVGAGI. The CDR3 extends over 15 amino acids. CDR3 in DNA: TGTGCCAGCAGCGCTAGGGGGGGGCCTTCGGAGACCCAGTACTTC. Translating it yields CASSARGGPSETQYF.

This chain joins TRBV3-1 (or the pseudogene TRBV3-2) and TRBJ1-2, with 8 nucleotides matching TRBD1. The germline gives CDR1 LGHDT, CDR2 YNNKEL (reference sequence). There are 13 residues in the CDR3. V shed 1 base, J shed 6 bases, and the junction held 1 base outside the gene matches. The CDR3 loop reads CASSQATGDGYTF. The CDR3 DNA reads TGTGCCAGCAGCCAAGCGACAGGGGATGGCTACACCTTC.

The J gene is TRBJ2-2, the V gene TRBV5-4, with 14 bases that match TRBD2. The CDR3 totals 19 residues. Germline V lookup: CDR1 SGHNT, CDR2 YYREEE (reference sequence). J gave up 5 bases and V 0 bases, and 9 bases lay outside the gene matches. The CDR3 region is CASSLVPTSGRAGTGELFF. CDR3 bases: TGTGCCAGCAGCTTGGTTCCGACTAGCGGGAGGGCGGGGACCGGGGAGCTGTTTTTT.

The CDR3 DNA reads as TGTGCCAGCGTAGCGACAGGGGGCGAAAAACTGTTTTTT. This codes for CASVATGGEKLFF. This chain uses TRBV11-2 with TRBJ1-4, with 10 nucleotides matching TRBD1. The germline V gene encodes CDR1 SGHAT and CDR2 FQNNGV. The CDR3 sequence is 13 residues long. V was pared by 8 bases and J by 8 bases, with 5 bases of the junction left unmatched.

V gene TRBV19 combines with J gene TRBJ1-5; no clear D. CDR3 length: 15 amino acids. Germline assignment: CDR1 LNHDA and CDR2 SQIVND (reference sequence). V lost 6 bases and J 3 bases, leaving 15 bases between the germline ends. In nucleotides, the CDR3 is TGTGCCAGTAGAGCAGACTTCTCTACCAATCAGCCCCAGCATTTT. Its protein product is CASRADFSTNQPQHF.

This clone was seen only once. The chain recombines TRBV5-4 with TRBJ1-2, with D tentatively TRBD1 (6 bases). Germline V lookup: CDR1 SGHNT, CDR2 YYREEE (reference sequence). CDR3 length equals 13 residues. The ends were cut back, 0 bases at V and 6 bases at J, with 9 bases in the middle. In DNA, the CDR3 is TGTGCCAGCAGCTTGGAACAGGGCGATGGCTACACCTTC. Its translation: CASSLEQGDGYTF. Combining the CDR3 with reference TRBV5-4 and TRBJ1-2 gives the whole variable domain ETGVTQSPTHLIKTRGQQVTLRCSSQSGHNTVSWYQQALGQGPQFIFQYYREEENGRGNFPPRFSGLQFPNYSSELNVNALELDDSALYLCASSLEQGDGYTFGSGTRLTVV.

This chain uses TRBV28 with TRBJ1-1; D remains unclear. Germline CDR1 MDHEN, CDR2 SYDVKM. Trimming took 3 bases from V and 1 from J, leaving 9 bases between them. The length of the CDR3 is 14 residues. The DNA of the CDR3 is TGTGCCAGCAGTTTCTCACAGAAGAACACTGAAGCTTTCTTT. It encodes CASSFSQKNTEAFF. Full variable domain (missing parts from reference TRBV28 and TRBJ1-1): DVKVTQSSRYLVKRTGEKVFLECVQDMDHENMFWYRQDPGLGLRLIYFSYDVKMKEKGDIPEGYSVSREKKERFSLILESASTNQTSMYLCASSFSQKNTEAFFGQGTRLTVV.

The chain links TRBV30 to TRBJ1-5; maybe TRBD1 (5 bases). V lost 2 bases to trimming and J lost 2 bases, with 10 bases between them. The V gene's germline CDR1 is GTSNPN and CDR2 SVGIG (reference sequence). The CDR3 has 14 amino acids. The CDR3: CAWSFQGGNQPQHF. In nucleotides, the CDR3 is TGTGCCTGGAGTTTTCAGGGTGGCAATCAGCCCCAGCATTTT.

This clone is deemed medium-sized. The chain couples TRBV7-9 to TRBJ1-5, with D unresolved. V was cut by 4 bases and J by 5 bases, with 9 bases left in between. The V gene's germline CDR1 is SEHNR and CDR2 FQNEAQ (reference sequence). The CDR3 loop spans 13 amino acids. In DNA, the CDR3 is TGTGCCAGCAGCTCGGGAGGATATCAGCCCCAGCATTTT. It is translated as CASSSGGYQPQHF.

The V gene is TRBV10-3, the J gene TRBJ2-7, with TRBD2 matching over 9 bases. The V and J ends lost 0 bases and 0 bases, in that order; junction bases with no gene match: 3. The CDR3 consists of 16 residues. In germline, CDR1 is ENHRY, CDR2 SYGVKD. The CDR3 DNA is TGTGCCATCAGTGAGTCCAAGACTAGCGGCTCCTACGAGCAGTACTTC. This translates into CAISESKTSGSYEQYF.